One sample yielded the 5 T cell receptor beta chains listed below, sequenced in a study of a mutant IDH1 vaccine in newly diagnosed glioma. The sample's time point: week 23, last vaccination. The vaccine gave 300 ug of a 20-mer mutant IDH1 peptide subcutaneously per dose. Their cognate antigens are unknown. Measured with immunoSEQ multiplex PCR; TCRdb has only the in-frame clones, and not every one. The sample has 45,000 to 65,000 clones, about 81% seen once; the top ten hold around 8%. The sequenced sample was PBMCs, obtained from a glioma patient whose treatment included an IDH1 peptide vaccine. The receptors were gathered from a woman in her thirties or forties with glioma. Some clones in this sample may be carry-over from other donors' samples.

CDR3 region: CASGDRDFYSYEQYF. CDR3 sequence (DNA): TGTGCTAGTGGTGACCGGGACTTCTACTCCTACGAGCAGTACTTC. The J gene is TRBJ2-7, the V gene TRBV12-5, with D perhaps matching TRBD2 (6 bases). The CDR3 is 15 amino acids. V dropped 5 bases and J dropped 0 bases, with 14 bases sitting between them. Germline V gene data show CDR1 as LGHNT and CDR2 as FRNRAP.

This sequence joins TRBV5-6 and TRBJ2-7, with TRBD1 matching over 7 bases. Germline CDR1 SGHDT, CDR2 YYEEEE. The CDR3 totals 14 residues. With V trimmed by 4 bases and J by 5 bases, 9 bases remained unmatched. The CDR3 protein is CASSLYDRAHEQYF. For the CDR3, the DNA is TGTGCCAGCAGCCTATACGACAGGGCCCACGAGCAGTACTTC.

This chain uses TRBV2 with TRBJ1-5; tentative D call: TRBD1 (5 bases). V lost 3 bases, J lost 5 bases, and 11 bases lay in between. The CDR3 spans 14 residues. Germline V gene data show CDR1 as SNHLY and CDR2 as FYNNEI. CDR3 region: CASSDSGLDQPQHF. Here the CDR3 DNA reads TGTGCCAGCAGTGACTCGGGACTGGATCAGCCCCAGCATTTT.

This clone rates as medium-sized. The J gene is TRBJ1-2, the V gene TRBV5-1; tentative D call: TRBD1 (5 bases). The CDR3 extends over 14 amino acids. Germline V gene lookup returns CDR1 SGHRS and CDR2 YFSETQ. Trimming pared 0 bases from V and 4 bases from J, leaving 10 bases between. The CDR3 nucleotides are TGCGCCAGCAGCTTGGAGGCCACAGGCTATGGCTACACCTTC. This sequence encodes CASSLEATGYGYTF.

This sequence joins TRBV4-1 and TRBJ1-6; D is undetermined. With 0 bases removed from V and 9 bases from J, the gap between germline ends came to 15 bases. Germline CDR1 is MGHRA and CDR2 is YSYEKL. The CDR3 spans 16 residues. Here the CDR3 DNA reads TGCGCCAGCAGCCAAGATAGGGAACGCGTGGGTTCACCCCTCCACTTT. Amino acids: CASSQDRERVGSPLHF.